This TCR beta chain was profiled in a study of blood T cell repertoires in COVID-19. Across the whole study: Samples came from the United States, Italy and Spain, spanning acute and convalescent COVID-19. Nucleic acid was either cDNA or gDNA, and it came from T cells, B-cell-depleted T cells, or PBMCs.

Original analysis: Researchers report that nucleated cell counts were estimated from reference gene primer amplification. Produced via immunoSEQ multiplex PCR; TCRdb's table is partial and in-frame only. The DNA was the basis for D and trimming; V, J and clone size are from that table. The sample carries tens of thousands of clones, 84% recorded once. CDR1 and CDR2 (germline): SEHNR, FQNEAQ (reference sequence). Between the trimmed V and J ends, which lost 5 bases and 9 bases, there was a span of 14 bases. The CDR3 is 14 amino acids. Sample: peripheral blood. The chain joins TRBV7-9 to TRBJ1-6; D is perhaps TRBD1 (6 bases). The sequence came from a human donor in a cohort sampled during active COVID-19. The CDR3 loop is CASSVTGFSSPLHF. In nucleotides, the CDR3 is TGTGCCAGCAGCGTCACAGGGTTTAGTTCACCCCTCCACTTT.